Listed below are T cell receptor beta chains from one sample, sequenced in a study of post-analysis software for immune sequencing data. One entry per CDR3 protein results from TCRdb running MiXCR on the PCR reads. The table lists under 900,000 distinct CDR3 sequences, under 70% of them singletons. Sequencing was done on a sample of blood. The receptors were sampled from a girl aged 5 to 17 with multiple sclerosis. Each CDR3 is given with its conserved first and last residue. The D gene is left open where the match is weak. Expanded clones are given a class, and other clones once, few, many or no size at all.

v_call	d_call	j_call	clone_size	cdr3_aa	cdr3_nt
TRBV6-5	.	TRBJ2-5	.	CASSYSPVWVPETQYF	TGTGCCAGCAGTTACTCTCCCGTTTGGGTCCCGGAGACCCAGTACTTC
TRBV7-9	TRBD2	TRBJ2-1	.	CASPGRVDEQFF	TGTGCCAGTCCCGGGAGGGTGGATGAGCAGTTCTTC
TRBV10-3	TRBD2	TRBJ2-7	.	CAISEFGSGAEFYEQYF	TGTGCCATCAGTGAGTTTGGTAGCGGGGCCGAATTTTACGAGCAGTACTTC
TRBV7-9	TRBD1	TRBJ2-5	.	CASSLGTGGIQETQYF	TGTGCCAGCAGCTTAGGGACAGGGGGAATCCAAGAGACCCAGTACTTC
TRBV5-1	.	TRBJ2-5	.	CASSLELMETQYF	TGCGCCAGCAGCTTGGAACTAATGGAGACCCAGTACTTC
TRBV6-5	TRBD2	TRBJ2-7	.	CASSYSTSSSYEQYF	TGTGCCAGCAGTTACTCGACTAGCAGCTCCTACGAGCAGTACTTC
TRBV2	TRBD2	TRBJ2-1	.	CASSEEVGLADNEQFF	TGTGCCAGCAGTGAAGAGGTGGGACTAGCGGACAATGAGCAGTTCTTC
TRBV20-1	TRBD1	TRBJ2-3	few	CSANRDSITDTQYF	TGCAGTGCCAACCGGGACAGCATCACAGATACGCAGTATTTT
TRBV20-1	TRBD2	TRBJ2-3	few	CSARALSGGSTDTQYF	TGCAGTGCTAGAGCCCTTAGCGGGGGAAGCACAGATACGCAGTATTTT
TRBV7-9	TRBD2	TRBJ2-1	few	CASTLLGGGPGNEQFF	TGTGCCAGCACCCTCCTCGGGGGGGGGCCTGGGAATGAGCAGTTCTTC
TRBV15	.	TRBJ2-3	few	CATSRAGILDTQYF	TGTGCCACCAGCAGAGCAGGGATCCTGGATACGCAGTATTTT
TRBV9	TRBD2	TRBJ2-1	.	CASSVGASGDYNEQFF	TGTGCCAGCAGCGTAGGGGCTAGCGGGGATTACAATGAGCAGTTCTTC
TRBV9	.	TRBJ2-5	.	CASSREGGLPEAQYF	TGTGCCAGCAGCAGAGAGGGGGGACTACCAGAGGCCCAGTACTTC
TRBV7-8	.	TRBJ1-2	.	CASSPGLNNYGYTF	TGTGCCAGCAGCCCGGGACTTAATAACTATGGCTACACCTTC
TRBV5-4	TRBD1	TRBJ2-2	.	CASSKPKGTGILTGELFF	TGTGCCAGCAGCAAACCGAAAGGGACAGGGATACTCACCGGGGAGCTGTTTTTT
TRBV4-1	TRBD2	TRBJ2-3	.	CASSPRPRGGDRVGESTDTQYF	TGCGCCAGCAGCCCCAGACCCCGGGGGGGTGACAGAGTCGGCGAGAGCACAGATACGCAGTATTTT
TRBV9	TRBD1	TRBJ1-1	.	CASSGSKGGPTEAFF	TGTGCCAGCAGCGGCTCCAAAGGGGGCCCCACTGAAGCTTTCTTT
TRBV20-1	.	TRBJ2-1	.	CSARDRATPYNEQFF	TGCAGTGCTAGAGATAGGGCTACCCCGTACAATGAGCAGTTCTTC
TRBV20-1	TRBD1	TRBJ1-6	once	CSARDVRTGNYNSPLHF	TGCAGTGCTAGAGATGTTCGGACAGGGAACTATAATTCACCCCTCCACTTT
TRBV2	TRBD1	TRBJ2-7	few	CASSGTGNEQYF	TGTGCCAGCAGTGGGACAGGGAACGAGCAGTACTTC
TRBV2	TRBD2	TRBJ2-7	.	CASSEADLAGVYSYEQYF	TGTGCCAGCAGTGAAGCGGACCTAGCGGGGGTATACTCCTACGAGCAGTACTTC
TRBV28	.	TRBJ1-1	once	CASYQTDTEAFF	TGTGCCAGCTATCAGACAGACACTGAAGCTTTCTTT
TRBV7-9	.	TRBJ2-5	.	CASSLQGGSGRGETQYF	TGTGCCAGCAGCTTACAAGGTGGTTCAGGAAGGGGAGAGACCCAGTACTTC
TRBV20-1	.	TRBJ2-1	.	CSATRTKTSYNEQFF	TGCAGTGCTACCAGGACGAAGACCTCCTACAATGAGCAGTTCTTC
TRBV6-6	.	TRBJ1-1	.	CASSYDGGSNTEAFF	TGTGCCAGCAGTTACGATGGGGGAAGCAACACTGAAGCTTTCTTT
TRBV20-1	TRBD1	TRBJ1-6	.	CSARGTGIASGNSPLHF	TGCAGTGCTAGGGGGACAGGGATTGCCTCCGGTAATTCACCCCTCCACTTT
TRBV10-2	TRBD2	TRBJ2-7	.	CASFERERDEQYF	TGCGCCAGCTTTGAGCGGGAGAGAGACGAGCAGTACTTC
TRBV6-5	TRBD1	TRBJ1-2	few	CASSYPGQGSGGYTF	TGTGCCAGCAGTTACCCGGGACAGGGGAGCGGTGGCTACACCTTC
TRBV6-1	TRBD2	TRBJ2-4	.	CASSPSGGVGAKNIQYF	TGTGCCAGCAGCCCTAGCGGGGGGGTAGGGGCCAAAAACATTCAGTACTTC
TRBV4-1	.	TRBJ2-7	.	CASSPRFSLYEQYF	TGCGCCAGCAGCCCTCGGTTTAGTTTGTACGAGCAGTACTTC
TRBV5-6	.	TRBJ1-2	.	CASSLVRDLDYGYTF	TGTGCCAGCAGCTTGGTAAGGGATTTAGACTATGGCTACACCTTC
TRBV5-1	.	TRBJ1-6	.	CASSFYTQTDNSPLHF	TGCGCCAGCAGCTTTTATACCCAGACAGATAATTCACCCCTCCACTTT
TRBV12-5	.	TRBJ2-5	few	CASGFGVGETQYF	TGTGCTAGTGGTTTCGGGGTTGGAGAGACCCAGTACTTC
TRBV4-1	TRBD1	TRBJ2-3	.	CASSQVYRGSTDTQYF	TGCGCCAGCAGCCAAGTGTACAGGGGGAGTACAGATACGCAGTATTTT
TRBV2	.	TRBJ2-7	.	CASSESSYEQYF	TGTGCCAGCAGCGAAAGCTCCTACGAGCAGTACTTC
TRBV10-3	.	TRBJ2-7	few	CAISELLMGSGSYEQYF	TGTGCCATCAGTGAGTTATTAATGGGCTCCGGATCCTACGAGCAGTACTTC
TRBV4-1	.	TRBJ1-6	.	CASSQEGVGSSPLHF	TGCGCCAGCAGCCAAGAAGGGGTCGGATCTTCACCCCTCCACTTT
TRBV20-1	.	TRBJ1-2	few	CSARDDHFRGYGYTF	TGCAGTGCTAGAGACGACCACTTCCGGGGCTATGGCTACACCTTC
TRBV12-3/TRBV12-4	.	TRBJ2-2	.	CASSLAVQNTGELFF	TGTGCCAGCAGTTTGGCGGTACAGAACACCGGGGAGCTGTTTTTT
TRBV27	.	TRBJ1-2	once	CASSYQGLGRSAGYTF	TGTGCCAGCAGTTATCAGGGGCTCGGTCGCTCCGCTGGCTACACCTTC
TRBV3-1	TRBD2	TRBJ2-7	.	CASSQSTPRMGGYEQYF	TGTGCCAGCAGCCAAAGCACCCCCAGAATGGGGGGGTACGAGCAGTACTTC
TRBV5-1	TRBD1	TRBJ2-7	.	CASSQEGQGNEQYF	TGTGCCAGCAGCCAGGAAGGACAGGGGAACGAGCAGTACTTC